These 6 T cell receptor beta chains share one sample of origin, sequenced in a study of blood T cell repertoires in COVID-19. Method: immunoSEQ multiplex PCR; TCRdb's copy keeps in-frame clones and lacks some. The table lists 100,000 to 150,000 clones, about 89% of them singletons, with over 2% in the top ten. Sequencing used peripheral blood. These receptors came from a man aged 45-65 years with active COVID-19.

This rearrangement joins TRBV11-3 to TRBJ1-2; D is perhaps TRBD1 (5 bases). Germline V lookup: CDR1 SGHNT, CDR2 YENEEA. The ends were cut back, 5 bases at V and 8 bases at J, with 12 bases in the middle. The CDR3 is made up of 12 amino acids. The CDR3 DNA reads TGTGCCAGCAGCCGTGGAGGGGAGGGCTACACCTTC. Its protein product is CASSRGGEGYTF. Using reference TRBV11-3 and TRBJ1-2 for the parts outside the CDR3, the full variable domain is EAGVVQSPRYKIIEKKQPVAFWCNPISGHNTLYWYLQNLGQGPELLIRYENEEAVDDSQLPKDRFSAERLKGVDSTLKIQPAELGDSAVYLCASSRGGEGYTFGSGTRLTVV.

The chain uses TRBV19 and TRBJ1-6; 10 bases are a match to TRBD1. V lost 8 bases and J lost 7; bases outside the gene matches: 8. This CDR3 comprises 15 residues. From germline, CDR1 is LNHDA and CDR2 SQIVND (reference sequence). CDR3 nucleotide sequence: TGTGCCAGTTCCCTGGGACAGGGGAAAAATTCACCCCTCCACTTT. It yields the protein CASSLGQGKNSPLHF.

This clone was observed a single time. The V call is TRBV7-2, the J call TRBJ2-2, with 8 bases that match TRBD1. From germline, CDR1 is SGHTA and CDR2 FQGNSA. The ends lost 5 bases at V and 4 bases at J; junction bases unmatched: 6. The CDR3 contains 15 residues. In DNA, the CDR3 is TGTGCCAGCAGCCAGCGAACAGGGGGCACCGGGGAGCTGTTTTTT. The encoded protein is CASSQRTGGTGELFF.

The chain is built from TRBV6-2 or TRBV6-3 and TRBJ1-5; D unclear. The CDR3 totals 14 residues. Trimming stripped 3 bases from V and 4 bases from J, with 10 bases between. CDR1 and CDR2 (germline): MNHEY, SVGEGT. DNA of the CDR3: TGTGCCAGCAGTTATCGGCCGGGAAATCAGCCCCAGCATTTT. This gives the protein CASSYRPGNQPQHF.

The sample holds one count of this clone. The CDR3, as DNA: TGTGCCAGCAGCGTAGGTGGCGGGGGGGATACGCAGTATTTT. Translating gives CASSVGGGGDTQYF. The chain has TRBV9 and TRBJ2-3; 8 bases align to TRBD2. The J segment lost 6 bases and the V segment lost 0 bases, leaving 3 bases of the junction unmatched. The CDR3 consists of 14 residues. From germline, CDR1 is SGDLS and CDR2 YYNGEE.

The CDR3 DNA reads TGTGCCAGCAGTCCCGGCGGTAGCGCGTACTACGAGCAGTACTTC. Protein sequence: CASSPGGSAYYEQYF. This rearrangement joins TRBV6-5 to TRBJ2-7; D is perhaps TRBD2 (5 bases). The CDR3 runs 15 residues. V lost 5 bases and J 3 bases, leaving 17 bases between the germline ends. The germline CDR1 and CDR2 sequences are MNHEY and SVGAGI.